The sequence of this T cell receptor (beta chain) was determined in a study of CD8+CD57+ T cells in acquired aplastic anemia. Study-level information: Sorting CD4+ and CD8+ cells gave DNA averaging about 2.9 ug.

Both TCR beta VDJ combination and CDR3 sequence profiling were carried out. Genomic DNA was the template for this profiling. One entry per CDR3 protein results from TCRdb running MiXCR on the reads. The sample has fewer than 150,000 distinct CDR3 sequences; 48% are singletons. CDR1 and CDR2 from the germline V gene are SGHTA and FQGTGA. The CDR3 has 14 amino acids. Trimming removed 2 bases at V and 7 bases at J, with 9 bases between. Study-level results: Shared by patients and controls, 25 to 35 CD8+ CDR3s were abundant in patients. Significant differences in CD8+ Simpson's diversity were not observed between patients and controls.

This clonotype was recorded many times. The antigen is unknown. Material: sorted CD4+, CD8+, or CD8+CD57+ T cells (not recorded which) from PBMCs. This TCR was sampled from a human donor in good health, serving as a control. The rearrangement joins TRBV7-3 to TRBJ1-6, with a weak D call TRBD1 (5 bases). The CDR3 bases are TGTGCCAGCAGCTTAGGGGGTTCGAATTCACCCCTCCACTTT. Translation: CASSLGGSNSPLHF.